Here is one TCR beta chain with its context. Its specificity is not known. The data originate from a study of vaccination and CD4 T cells after COVID-19. Findings of the study overall: This study had few convalescent patients and no early post-infection samples.

Once obtained from cultured CD4+ T cells, the DNA was sequenced using the Oncomine TCR Beta short-read assay. A single record per CDR3 protein comes from TCRdb applying MiXCR to the PCR reads. The table records fewer than 30,000 distinct CDR3 sequences, around 33% of them present only once. Time point denoted: late sampling 161 to 241 days after vaccination in a few convalescent patients. Treatment: approximately nine-day PBMC culture with coronavirus spike peptide pools or control peptides (ViraFEST assay). Peptide-pool expansion of antigen-specific T cells preceded TCR sequencing in ViraFEST. The V gene's germline CDR1 is MDHEN and CDR2 SYDVKM. After removal of 4 bases from V and 3 bases from J, the junction contained 10 bases not matched to a gene. The CDR3 has 16 residues.

The sequence came from a human donor who had recovered from COVID-19. Sample: CD4+ T cells from blood, cultured in vitro, taken about 7 months after SARS-CoV-2 vaccination. This chain joins TRBV28 and TRBJ2-5; 8 bases fit TRBD2. The CDR3 here is CASSSHASGLKETQYF. CDR3 DNA sequence: TGTGCCAGCAGTTCCCACGCTAGCGGGCTTAAAGAGACCCAGTACTTC.